The 3 T cell receptor beta chains below come from one sample, sequenced in a study of T cell responses to AZD1222 COVID-19 vaccine. Measured with immunoSEQ multiplex PCR; TCRdb has only the in-frame clones, and not every one. The table includes 84,000 or so clones, about 92% detected once. Here the sequenced sample was peripheral blood, taken on day 0 of AZD1222 vaccination. Every receptor here comes from an adult in good health.

The chain employs TRBV7-9 and TRBJ1-1; no firm D call. CDR3 length equals 14 residues. The germline V gene encodes CDR1 SEHNR and CDR2 FQNEAQ (reference sequence). V was cut by 5 bases and J by 0 bases, with 10 bases left in between. The CDR3: CASSTDGMNTEAFF. DNA for the CDR3: TGTGCCAGCAGCACCGACGGCATGAACACTGAAGCTTTCTTT.

This clone was counted once. The gene calls are TRBV28 and TRBJ1-6, with a tentative D call TRBD1 (6 bases). Trimming removed 3 bases at V and 6 bases at J, with 15 bases between. Per germline, CDR1 MDHEN and CDR2 SYDVKM. The CDR3 loop spans 16 amino acids. The CDR3: CASSLTGGARNSPLHF. The CDR3 DNA follows: TGTGCCAGCAGTTTGACTGGGGGGGCCCGTAATTCACCCCTCCACTTT.

This chain links TRBV2 with TRBJ2-5; D is uncertain. CDR1 is SNHLY, CDR2 FYNNEI, per germline. V lost 7 bases and J 1 base, leaving 16 bases between the germline ends. The CDR3 is 15 residues long. CDR3 sequence reads: CASMANWAVQETQYF. The DNA of the CDR3 is TGTGCCAGCATGGCCAACTGGGCGGTCCAAGAGACCCAGTACTTC.